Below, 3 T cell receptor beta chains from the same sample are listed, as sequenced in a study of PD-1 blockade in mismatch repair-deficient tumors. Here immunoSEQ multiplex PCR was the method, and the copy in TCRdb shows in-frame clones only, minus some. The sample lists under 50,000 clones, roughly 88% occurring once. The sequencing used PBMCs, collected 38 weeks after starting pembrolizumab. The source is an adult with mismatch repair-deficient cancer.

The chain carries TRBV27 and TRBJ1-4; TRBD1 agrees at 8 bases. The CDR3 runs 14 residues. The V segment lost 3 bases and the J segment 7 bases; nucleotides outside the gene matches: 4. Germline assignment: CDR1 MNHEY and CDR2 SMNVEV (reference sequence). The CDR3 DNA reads TGTGCCAGCAGTTTTCAGGGGGCTCGTGAAAAACTGTTTTTT. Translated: CASSFQGAREKLFF.

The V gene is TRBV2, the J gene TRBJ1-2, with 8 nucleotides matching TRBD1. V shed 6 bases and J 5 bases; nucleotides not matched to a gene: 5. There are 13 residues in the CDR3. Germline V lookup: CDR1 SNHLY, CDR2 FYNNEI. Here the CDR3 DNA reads TGTGCCAGCAGAGAGGACAGGGAGTATGGCTACACCTTC. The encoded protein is CASREDREYGYTF.

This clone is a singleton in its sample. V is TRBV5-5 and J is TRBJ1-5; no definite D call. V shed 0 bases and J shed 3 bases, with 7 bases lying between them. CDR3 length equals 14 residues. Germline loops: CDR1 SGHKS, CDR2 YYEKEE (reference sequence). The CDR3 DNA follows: TGTGCCAGCAGCTTGGTGGCAGACAATCAGCCCCAGCATTTT. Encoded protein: CASSLVADNQPQHF.